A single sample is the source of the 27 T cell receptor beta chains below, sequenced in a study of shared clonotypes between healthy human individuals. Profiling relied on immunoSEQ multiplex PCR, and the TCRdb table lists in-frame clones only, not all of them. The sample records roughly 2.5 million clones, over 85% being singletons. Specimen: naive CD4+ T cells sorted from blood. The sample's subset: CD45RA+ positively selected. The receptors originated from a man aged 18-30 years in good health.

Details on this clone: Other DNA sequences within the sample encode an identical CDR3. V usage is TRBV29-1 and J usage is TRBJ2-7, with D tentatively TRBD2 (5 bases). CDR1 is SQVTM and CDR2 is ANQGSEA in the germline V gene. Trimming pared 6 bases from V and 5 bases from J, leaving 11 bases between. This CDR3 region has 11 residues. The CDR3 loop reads CSVEVGNEQYF. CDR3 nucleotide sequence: TGCAGCGTAGAGGTCGGGAACGAGCAGTACTTC.

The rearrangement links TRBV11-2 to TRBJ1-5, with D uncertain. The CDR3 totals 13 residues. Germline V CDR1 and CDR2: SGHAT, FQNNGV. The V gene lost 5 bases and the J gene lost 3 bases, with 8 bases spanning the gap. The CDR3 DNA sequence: TGTGCCAGCAGCAAGGGTCACAATCAGCCCCAGCATTTT. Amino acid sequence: CASSKGHNQPQHF.

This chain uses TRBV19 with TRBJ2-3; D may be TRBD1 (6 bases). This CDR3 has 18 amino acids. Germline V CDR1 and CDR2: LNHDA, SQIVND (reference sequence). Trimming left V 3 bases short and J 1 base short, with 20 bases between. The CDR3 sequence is CASSMARDIPGGTDTQYF. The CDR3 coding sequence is TGTGCCAGTAGTATGGCTCGGGACATTCCTGGAGGCACAGATACGCAGTATTTT.

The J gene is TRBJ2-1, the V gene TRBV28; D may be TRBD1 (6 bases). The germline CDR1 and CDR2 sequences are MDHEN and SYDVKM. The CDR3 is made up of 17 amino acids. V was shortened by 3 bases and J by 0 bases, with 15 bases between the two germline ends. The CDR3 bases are TGTGCCAGCAGTTTTCACAAGACAGGAACCTCCTACAATGAGCAGTTCTTC. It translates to CASSFHKTGTSYNEQFF.

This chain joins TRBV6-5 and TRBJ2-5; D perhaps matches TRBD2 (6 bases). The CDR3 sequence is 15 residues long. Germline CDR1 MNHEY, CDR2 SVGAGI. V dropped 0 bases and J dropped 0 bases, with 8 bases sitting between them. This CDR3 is CASSYSPGDQETQYF. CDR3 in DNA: TGTGCCAGCAGTTACTCACCGGGAGACCAAGAGACCCAGTACTTC.

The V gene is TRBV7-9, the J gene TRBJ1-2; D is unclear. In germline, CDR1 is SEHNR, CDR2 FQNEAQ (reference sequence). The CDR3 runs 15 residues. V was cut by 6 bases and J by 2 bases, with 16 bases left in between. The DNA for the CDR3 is TGTGCCAGCAGTCCCGACAAATTATTCAACTATGGCTACACCTTC. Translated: CASSPDKLFNYGYTF.

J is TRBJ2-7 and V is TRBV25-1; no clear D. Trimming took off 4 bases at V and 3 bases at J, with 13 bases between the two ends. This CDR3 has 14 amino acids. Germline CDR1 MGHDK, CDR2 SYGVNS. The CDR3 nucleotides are TGTGCCAGCAGTGGTAAGGGCGCAGACTACGAGCAGTACTTC. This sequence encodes CASSGKGADYEQYF.

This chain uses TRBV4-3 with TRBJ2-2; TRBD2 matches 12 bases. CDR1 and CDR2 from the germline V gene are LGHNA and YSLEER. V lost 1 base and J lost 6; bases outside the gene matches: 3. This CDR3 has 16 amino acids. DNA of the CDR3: TGCGCCAGCAGCCAAGTTTCTAGCGGGAGGGCCGGGGAGCTGTTTTTT. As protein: CASSQVSSGRAGELFF.

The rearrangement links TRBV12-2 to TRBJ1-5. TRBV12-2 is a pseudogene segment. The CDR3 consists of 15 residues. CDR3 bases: TGTGCAAGTCGCTTAGGCCCCCGGGGCAATCAGCCCCAGCATTTT. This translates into CASRLGPRGNQPQHF.

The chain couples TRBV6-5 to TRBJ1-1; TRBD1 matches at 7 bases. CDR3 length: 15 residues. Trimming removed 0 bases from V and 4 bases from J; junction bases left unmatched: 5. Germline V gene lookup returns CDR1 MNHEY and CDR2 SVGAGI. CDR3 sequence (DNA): TGTGCCAGCAGTTACTCGAAATCAGGGGGCACTGAAGCTTTCTTT. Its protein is CASSYSKSGGTEAFF.

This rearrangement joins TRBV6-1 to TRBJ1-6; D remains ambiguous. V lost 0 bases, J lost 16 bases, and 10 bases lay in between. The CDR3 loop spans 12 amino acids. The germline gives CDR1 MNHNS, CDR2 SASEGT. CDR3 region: CASSEALNRLHF. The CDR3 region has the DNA TGTGCCAGCAGTGAAGCGCTTAATCGGCTCCACTTT.

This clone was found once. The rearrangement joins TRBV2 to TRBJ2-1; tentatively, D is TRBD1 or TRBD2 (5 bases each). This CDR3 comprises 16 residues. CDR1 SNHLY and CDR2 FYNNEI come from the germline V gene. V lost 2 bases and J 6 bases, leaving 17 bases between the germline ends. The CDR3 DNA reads TGTGCCAGCAGTGAACAGTGGGGGATACAAAGCAATGAGCAGTTCTTC. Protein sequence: CASSEQWGIQSNEQFF.

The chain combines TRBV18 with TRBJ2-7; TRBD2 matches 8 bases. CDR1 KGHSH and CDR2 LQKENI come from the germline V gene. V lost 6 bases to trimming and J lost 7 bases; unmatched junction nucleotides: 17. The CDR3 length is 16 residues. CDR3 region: CASSPRSGVSPGEQYF. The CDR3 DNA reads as TGTGCCAGCTCCCCCCGTAGCGGGGTAAGCCCGGGGGAGCAGTACTTC. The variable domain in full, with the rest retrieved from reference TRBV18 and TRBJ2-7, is NAGVMQNPRHLVRRRGQEARLRCSPMKGHSHVYWYRQLPEEGLKFMVYLQKENIIDESGMPKERFSAEFPKEGPSILRIQQVVRGDSAAYFCASSPRSGVSPGEQYFGPGTRLTVT.

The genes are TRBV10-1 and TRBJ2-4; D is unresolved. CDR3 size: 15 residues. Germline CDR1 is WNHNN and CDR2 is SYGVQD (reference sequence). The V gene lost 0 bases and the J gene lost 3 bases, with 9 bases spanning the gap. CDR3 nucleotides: TGCGCCAGCAGTGAGTCAGGTCTAGGCAAAAACATTCAGTACTTC. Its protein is CASSESGLGKNIQYF.

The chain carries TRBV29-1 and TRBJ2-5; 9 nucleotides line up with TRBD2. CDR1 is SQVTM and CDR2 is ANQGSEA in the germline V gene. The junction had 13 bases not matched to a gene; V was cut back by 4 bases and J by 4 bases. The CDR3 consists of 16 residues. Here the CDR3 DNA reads TGCAGCGTTGTCGCTTGGCGGGGGGGCCTCAGAGAGACCCAGTACTTC. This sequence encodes CSVVAWRGGLRETQYF.

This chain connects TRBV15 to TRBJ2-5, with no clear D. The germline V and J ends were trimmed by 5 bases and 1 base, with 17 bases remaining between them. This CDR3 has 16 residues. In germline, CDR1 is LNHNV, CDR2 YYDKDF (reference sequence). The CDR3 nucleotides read TGTGCCACCAGCCCTTCCTCAGCAGTGGCCCAAGAGACCCAGTACTTC. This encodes CATSPSSAVAQETQYF. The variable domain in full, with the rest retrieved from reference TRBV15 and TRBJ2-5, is DAMVIQNPRYQVTQFGKPVTLSCSQTLNHNVMYWYQQKSSQAPKLLFHYYDKDFNNEADTPDNFQSRRPNTSFCFLDIRSPGLGDTAMYLCATSPSSAVAQETQYFGPGTRLLVL.

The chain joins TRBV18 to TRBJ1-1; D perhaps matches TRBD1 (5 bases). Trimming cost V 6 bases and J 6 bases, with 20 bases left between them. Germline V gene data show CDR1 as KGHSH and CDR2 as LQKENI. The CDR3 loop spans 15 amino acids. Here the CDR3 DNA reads TGTGCCAGCTCCCCCGTTTCGGGGGTTCCCCCTGAAGCTTTCTTT. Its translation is CASSPVSGVPPEAFF.

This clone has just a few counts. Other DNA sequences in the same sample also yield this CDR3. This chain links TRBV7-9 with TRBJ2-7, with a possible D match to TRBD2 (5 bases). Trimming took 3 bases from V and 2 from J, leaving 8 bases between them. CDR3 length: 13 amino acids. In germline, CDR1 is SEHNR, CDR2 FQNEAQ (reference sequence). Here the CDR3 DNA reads TGTGCCAGCAGCTTGGCGGGTCCCTACGAGCAGTACTTC. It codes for CASSLAGPYEQYF.

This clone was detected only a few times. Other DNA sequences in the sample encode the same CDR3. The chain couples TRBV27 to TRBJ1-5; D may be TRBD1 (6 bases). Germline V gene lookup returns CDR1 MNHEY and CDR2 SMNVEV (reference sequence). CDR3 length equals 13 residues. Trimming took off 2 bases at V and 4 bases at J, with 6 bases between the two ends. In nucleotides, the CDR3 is TGTGCCAGCAGTTTAGACAGGAATCAGCCCCAGCATTTT. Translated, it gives CASSLDRNQPQHF.

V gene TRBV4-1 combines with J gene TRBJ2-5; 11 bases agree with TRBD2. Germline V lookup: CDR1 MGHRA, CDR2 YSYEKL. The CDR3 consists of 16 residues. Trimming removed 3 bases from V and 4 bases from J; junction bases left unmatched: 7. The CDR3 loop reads CASSQTGLADVETQYF. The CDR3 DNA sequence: TGCGCCAGCAGCCAGACGGGACTAGCGGACGTAGAGACCCAGTACTTC.

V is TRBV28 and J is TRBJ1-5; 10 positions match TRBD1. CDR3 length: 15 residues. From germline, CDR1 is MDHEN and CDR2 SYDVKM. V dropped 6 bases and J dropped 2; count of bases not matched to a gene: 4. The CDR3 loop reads CASSWGTGGNQPQHF. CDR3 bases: TGTGCCAGCAGCTGGGGGACAGGGGGCAATCAGCCCCAGCATTTT.

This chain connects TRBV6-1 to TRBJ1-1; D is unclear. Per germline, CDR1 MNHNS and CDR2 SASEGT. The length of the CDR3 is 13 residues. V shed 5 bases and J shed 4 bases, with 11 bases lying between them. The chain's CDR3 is CASSPELRTEAFF. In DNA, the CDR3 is TGTGCCAGCAGTCCGGAGTTGCGCACTGAAGCTTTCTTT.

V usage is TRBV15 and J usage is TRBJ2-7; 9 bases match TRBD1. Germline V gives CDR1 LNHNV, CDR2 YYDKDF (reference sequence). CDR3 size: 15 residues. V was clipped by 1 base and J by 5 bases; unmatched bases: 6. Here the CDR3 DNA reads TGTGCCACCAGCAGAGTTAACACAGGGGGCGACGAGCAGTACTTC. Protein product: CATSRVNTGGDEQYF.

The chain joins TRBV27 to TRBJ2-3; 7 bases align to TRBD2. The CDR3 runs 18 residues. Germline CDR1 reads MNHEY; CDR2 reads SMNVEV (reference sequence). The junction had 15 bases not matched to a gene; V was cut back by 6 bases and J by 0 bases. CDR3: CASRPPLGLAASTDTQYF. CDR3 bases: TGTGCCAGCAGGCCCCCCCTTGGGCTAGCGGCGAGCACAGATACGCAGTATTTT.

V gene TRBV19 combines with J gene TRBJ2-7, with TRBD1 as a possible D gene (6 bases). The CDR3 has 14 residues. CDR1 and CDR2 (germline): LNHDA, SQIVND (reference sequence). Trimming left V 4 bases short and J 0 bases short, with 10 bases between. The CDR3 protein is CASSRQESSYEQYF. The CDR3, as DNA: TGTGCCAGTAGTAGACAGGAAAGCTCCTACGAGCAGTACTTC.

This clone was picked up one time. The CDR3 bases are TGTGCCAGCAGCCAAGGAGCAGACAGGAACCCCTACGAGCAGTACTTC. Encoded protein: CASSQGADRNPYEQYF. The chain combines TRBV4-2 with TRBJ2-7; a possible D gene is TRBD1 (6 bases). CDR1 LGHNA and CDR2 YNFKEQ come from the germline V gene. The ends were cut back, 1 base at V and 2 bases at J, with 15 bases in the middle. The CDR3 loop spans 16 amino acids.

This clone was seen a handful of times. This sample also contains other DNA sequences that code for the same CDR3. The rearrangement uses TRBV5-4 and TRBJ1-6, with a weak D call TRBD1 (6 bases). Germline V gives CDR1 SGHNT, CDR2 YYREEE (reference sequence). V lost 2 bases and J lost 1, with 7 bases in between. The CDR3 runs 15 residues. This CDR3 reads CASSLQGSYNSPLHF. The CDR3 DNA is TGTGCCAGCAGCTTACAGGGTTCCTATAATTCACCCCTCCACTTT.